These T cell receptor beta chains were read from a single sample in a study of regulatory and conventional T cells in RAG deficiency. Using immunoSEQ multiplex PCR, the repertoire was profiled, and TCRdb retains in-frame clones only, with some absent. Of around 30,000 clones listed, over 80% are singletons. A further study also used this sample, focusing on regulatory T cells.

Sequenced sample: CD8+ T cells sorted from blood. The receptors derive from a human donor in good health. The CDR3 runs from the conserved cysteine through the conserved F or W. The D gene is left open where the match is weak. For some rows the clone size is stated as once, few or many, or as a class when expanded; others skip it.

.	TRBJ2-5	.	TRBV6-6	TGTGCCAGCAGTTACTCGGGCAGGGTCGAGACCCAGTACTTC	CASSYSGRVETQYF
.	TRBJ2-3	TRBD2	TRBV14	TGTGCCAGCAGACCCTCCCTAGCGGAACAAAGCACAGATACGCAGTATTTT	CASRPSLAEQSTDTQYF
once	TRBJ1-1	.	TRBV27	TGTGCCAGCAGTTTATCGGGGGCGAACACTGAAGCTTTCTTT	CASSLSGANTEAFF
.	TRBJ2-7	TRBD2	TRBV29-1	TGCAGCTTCAGGGCGGGCGGGGGGTCCTACGAGCAGTACTTC	CSFRAGGGSYEQYF
.	TRBJ2-5	TRBD2	TRBV2	TGTGCCAGCAGAGCCGGAACACGGGGGGAAGAGACCCAGTACTTC	CASRAGTRGEETQYF
.	TRBJ1-2	TRBD1	TRBV10-2	TGCGCCAGCAGTGATGGCCAGGGGGCCCCATACACCTTC	CASSDGQGAPYTF
.	TRBJ2-1	TRBD1	TRBV7-2	TGTGCCAGCAGCTACAAAAGGGACAGGGGAGTTTTGGGGGATGAGCAGTTCTTC	CASSYKRDRGVLGDEQFF
.	TRBJ2-3	.	TRBV10-3	TGTGCCATCAGTTATAGCACAGATACGCAGTATTTT	CAISYSTDTQYF
once	TRBJ2-7	.	TRBV28	TGTGCCAGCAGTCTGACGAACTACGAGCAGTACTTC	CASSLTNYEQYF
.	TRBJ2-7	.	TRBV10-2	TGCGCCAGCAGTGAGAGCTTTACCTACGAGCAGTACTTC	CASSESFTYEQYF
.	TRBJ1-3	.	TRBV6-5	TGTGCCAGCTATTACCGGGAACACTCTGGAAACACCATATATTTT	CASYYREHSGNTIYF
.	TRBJ2-1	.	TRBV18	TGTGCCAGCTCACCACGGACTCTCCCGTACAATGAGCAGTTCTTC	CASSPRTLPYNEQFF
.	TRBJ2-4	.	TRBV14	TGTGCCAGCAGCCAAGGTGGGGGTATCCCAGCCAAAAACATTCAGTACTTC	CASSQGGGIPAKNIQYF
.	TRBJ2-7	.	TRBV11-2	TGTGCCAGCAGCTTAGAAGTCACCAGCTCCTACGAGCAGTACTTC	CASSLEVTSSYEQYF
.	TRBJ2-1	TRBD1	TRBV15	TGTGCCACCAGCAGCAGGGGGTACAATGAGCAGTTCTTC	CATSSRGYNEQFF
once	TRBJ2-2	TRBD2	TRBV5-5	TGTGCCAGCAGCTCCGGGGGGACTAGCGGGAGGGCGAACACCGGGGAGCTGTTTTTT	CASSSGGTSGRANTGELFF
.	TRBJ2-5	TRBD1	TRBV6-5	TGTGCCAGCAGTTACACGACAGGGTGGCAAGAGACCCAGTACTTC	CASSYTTGWQETQYF
.	TRBJ1-5	.	TRBV11-1	TGTGCCAGCAGCAGCTTGGGGGGGCCCCAGCATTTT	CASSSLGGPQHF
.	TRBJ2-7	TRBD1	TRBV5-6	TGTGCCAGCAGCTCGGAGACAGGGGCAAACGAGCAGTACTTC	CASSSETGANEQYF
.	TRBJ1-6	.	TRBV19	TGTGCCAGTACCCCCTTCATGGGGCAACGTTCACCCCTCCACTTT	CASTPFMGQRSPLHF
.	TRBJ1-1	.	TRBV4-1	TGCGCCAGCAGCCAAGATCGTCGGGGGATGAACACTGAAGCTTTCTTT	CASSQDRRGMNTEAFF
.	TRBJ1-1	.	TRBV27	TGTGCCAGCAGTCCAATACAGGGAACGAACACTGAAGCTTTCTTT	CASSPIQGTNTEAFF
.	TRBJ1-1	.	TRBV11-3	TGTGCCAGCAGCTCAGGAAGCCCTATGAACACTGAAGCTTTCTTT	CASSSGSPMNTEAFF
.	TRBJ2-5	.	TRBV7-9	TGTGCCAGCAGCTTTAACAGGGAAGAGACCCAGTACTTC	CASSFNREETQYF
.	TRBJ2-1	.	TRBV11-2	TGTGCCAGCAGCTTAGCAGGGCTCAATGAGCAGTTCTTC	CASSLAGLNEQFF
.	TRBJ2-5	TRBD2	TRBV13	TGTGCCAGCAGCTCGGGGACTAGCGGGAACCAAGAGACCCAGTACTTC	CASSSGTSGNQETQYF
.	TRBJ1-2	TRBD1	TRBV6-1	TGTGCCAGCACCAAGGGGGCCAATGGCTACACCTTC	CASTKGANGYTF
.	TRBJ2-1	.	TRBV25-1	TGTGCCAGCAGTGAATTGGTTGAGCAGTTCTTC	CASSELVEQFF
.	TRBJ2-2	TRBD2	TRBV25-1	TGTGCCAGCAGTGATGACCTAGCGGGGGCTACCGGGGAGCTGTTTTTT	CASSDDLAGATGELFF
.	TRBJ2-1	.	TRBV7-9	TGTGCCAGCAGCTTTCCCTTCAATGAGCAGTTCTTC	CASSFPFNEQFF
once	TRBJ2-7	TRBD1	TRBV9	TGTGCCAGCAGCGTAGGGGGCGGGACAGGCTACGAGCAGTACTTC	CASSVGGGTGYEQYF
.	TRBJ1-1	.	TRBV5-7	TGTGCCAGCAGCCCTATTGTTGGGAGTACAGCTTTCTTT	CASSPIVGSTAFF
.	TRBJ2-6	.	TRBV6-1	TGTGCCAGCAGTGAAGACTTCTCTGGGGCCAACGTCCTGACTTTC	CASSEDFSGANVLTF
.	TRBJ1-2	.	TRBV10-3	TGTGCCATCAGTCTTTCAGGGATCATGGACTATGGCTACACCTTC	CAISLSGIMDYGYTF
.	TRBJ1-1	.	TRBV13	TGTGCCAGCAGCTTAGGACAGGGACGAGAGATGAACACTGAAGCTTTCTTT	CASSLGQGREMNTEAFF
.	TRBJ2-7	TRBD2	TRBV9	TGTGCCAGCAGCGCGGGGGGGGTCCAATACGAGCAGTACTTC	CASSAGGVQYEQYF
.	TRBJ2-2	.	TRBV28	TGTGCCAGCAGTTTTGGCTACACCGGGGAGCTGTTTTTT	CASSFGYTGELFF
once	TRBJ2-2	.	TRBV4-1	TGCGCCAGCAGCCAAGACCCCAGAATCATCGGGGAGCTGTTTTTT	CASSQDPRIIGELFF
.	TRBJ2-3	TRBD2	TRBV7-7	TGTGCTAGCAGCGGGGGCGGGGATACGCAGTATTTT	CASSGGGDTQYF
.	TRBJ2-7	.	TRBV7-3	TGTGCCAGCAGCCCCCGGGACACACGAACGACCTACAAGGAGCAGTACTTC	CASSPRDTRTTYKEQYF